Below are 9 T cell receptor beta chains sequenced from a single sample in a study of beta chain features in type 1 diabetes. Study-wide results and caveats: In every one of the four CD4+ subsets, TCRB CDR3s were moderately but significantly shorter in Type 1 diabetes patients.

Which antigens these TCRs recognize remains unknown. Every isolated RNA sample was fully reverse transcribed, so sequencing captured expressed TCRB transcripts. Libraries were prepared by immunoSEQ multiplex PCR; TCRdb keeps only in-frame clonotypes and omits some of them. The sample shows roughly 700,000 clones, roughly an eighth of them seen only once. What was sequenced was naive CD4+ T cells from blood. The receptors come from a man aged 18 to 30 with type 1 diabetes.

This clone was seen a few times. The chain joins TRBV30 to TRBJ1-5, with D hard to call. The CDR3 totals 14 residues. The ends were cut back, 1 base at V and 2 bases at J, with 9 bases in the middle. CDR1 and CDR2 (germline): GTSNPN, SVGIG (reference sequence). The CDR3 DNA reads TGTGCCTGGAGTGGTGACGGGGGCAATCAGCCCCAGCATTTT. Its translation: CAWSGDGGNQPQHF. Using reference TRBV30 and TRBJ1-5 for the parts outside the CDR3, the full variable domain is SQTIHQWPATLVQPVGSPLSLECTVEGTSNPNLYWYRQAAGRGLQLLFYSVGIGQISSEVPQNLSASRPQDRQFILSSKKLLLSDSGFYLCAWSGDGGNQPQHFGDGTRLSIL.

This clone occurred a few times. CDR3 amino acids: CASSPPAAVSGYTF. The CDR3 nucleotides are TGTGCCAGCTCACCACCGGCGGCCGTGAGCGGCTACACCTTC. V usage is TRBV18 and J usage is TRBJ1-2, with D unresolved. Germline V gene lookup returns CDR1 KGHSH and CDR2 LQKENI. V lost 0 bases to trimming and J lost 8 bases, with 13 bases between them. The CDR3 has 14 residues.

The V call is TRBV2, the J call TRBJ2-1, with TRBD2 as a possible D gene (5 bases). The germline V and J ends were trimmed by 7 bases and 7 bases, with 11 bases remaining between them. CDR3 size: 12 residues. The germline gives CDR1 SNHLY, CDR2 FYNNEI. CDR3 bases: TGTGCCAGCAAGGTGGGCGGGAATGAGCAGTTCTTC. Its translation is CASKVGGNEQFF.

This clone was recorded a few times. The chain recombines TRBV18 with TRBJ1-1; no clear D gene. This CDR3 contains 11 residues. V lost 5 bases and J 8 bases, leaving 9 bases between the germline ends. Germline loops: CDR1 KGHSH, CDR2 LQKENI. CDR3 nucleotide sequence: TGTGCCAGCTCATCCTCGGAGGAAGCTTTCTTT. Protein product: CASSSSEEAFF.

This clone was picked up a small number of times. This chain links TRBV18 with TRBJ1-2; D not certain. In germline, CDR1 is KGHSH, CDR2 LQKENI. The CDR3 length is 15 residues. The V end was cut by 2 bases, the J end by 1 base, with 11 bases between. CDR3 amino acids: CASSPNTQVNYGYTF. The CDR3 nucleotides read TGTGCCAGCTCACCAAACACACAAGTTAACTATGGCTACACCTTC.

This clone was seen ten or more times. This rearrangement joins TRBV30 to TRBJ1-2; tentative D call: TRBD1 (6 bases). Germline assignment: CDR1 GTSNPN and CDR2 SVGIG (reference sequence). The length of the CDR3 is 14 residues. V gave up 0 bases and J gave up 7 bases, with 15 bases separating them. The CDR3, as DNA: TGTGCCTGGAGTGTAGGGGGGCCCATAGGTGGCTACACCTTC. Translation: CAWSVGGPIGGYTF. Combining the CDR3 with reference TRBV30 and TRBJ1-2 gives the whole variable domain SQTIHQWPATLVQPVGSPLSLECTVEGTSNPNLYWYRQAAGRGLQLLFYSVGIGQISSEVPQNLSASRPQDRQFILSSKKLLLSDSGFYLCAWSVGGPIGGYTFGSGTRLTVV.

The rearrangement joins TRBV6-1 to TRBJ2-5; TRBD1 might be the D (6 bases). Germline values: CDR1 MNHNS, CDR2 SASEGT. The CDR3 is 14 residues long. Trimming cost V 7 bases and J 1 base, with 13 bases left between them. The CDR3 loop reads CASMIQGIQETQYF. The CDR3 DNA sequence: TGTGCCAGCATGATACAGGGAATCCAAGAGACCCAGTACTTC.

The gene calls are TRBV19 and TRBJ1-1; no firm D call. Germline lookup yields CDR1 LNHDA and CDR2 SQIVND (reference sequence). V was shortened by 3 bases and J by 3 bases, with 11 bases between the two germline ends. The length of the CDR3 is 14 residues. CDR3 DNA: TGTGCCAGTAGTATTTTGGGGTATGACACTGAAGCTTTCTTT. Amino acid sequence: CASSILGYDTEAFF.

A few counts support this clone. The rearrangement links TRBV11-1 to TRBJ2-2; D remains ambiguous. Trimming left V 5 bases short and J 6 bases short, with 16 bases between. The CDR3 has 15 amino acids. Looked up from germline, CDR1 is SGHAT and CDR2 is FQDESV (reference sequence). The CDR3 protein is CASSATVSEAGELFF. The CDR3 region has the DNA TGTGCCAGCAGCGCCACAGTGAGCGAGGCCGGGGAGCTGTTTTTT.